The next 7 T cell receptor beta chains were all read from a single sample in a study of STAT5B mutations in CD4+ large granular lymphocyte leukemia. This table comes from immunoSEQ multiplex PCR, and its TCRdb copy is limited to in-frame clones, with some not included. Of roughly 25,000 clones in the sample, 74% are singletons; the top ten hold 8.5% to 10%. Material for sequencing was CD4+ T cells from blood buffy coats. These receptors all stem from a human donor in good health.

In this sample, this clone turned up a few times. This sequence joins TRBV2 and TRBJ1-1, with 8 bases lining up with TRBD1. Germline CDR1 is SNHLY and CDR2 is FYNNEI. This CDR3 contains 15 residues. Trimming took 1 base from V and 5 from J; bases not matched to a gene: 6. CDR3 residues: CASSEEGRGLTEAFF. CDR3 nucleotide sequence: TGTGCCAGCAGTGAAGAGGGCAGGGGGCTTACTGAAGCTTTCTTT.

The chain employs TRBV29-1 and TRBJ2-5; D is ambiguous. V was clipped by 4 bases and J by 3 bases, with 6 bases between them. CDR1 is SQVTM and CDR2 is ANQGSEA in the germline V gene. The CDR3 loop spans 11 amino acids. The CDR3 loop reads CSVVRKETQYF. The CDR3 DNA follows: TGCAGCGTTGTCCGGAAAGAGACCCAGTACTTC.

The V gene is TRBV5-1, the J gene TRBJ2-7; TRBD1 matches at 8 bases. Germline trimming cut 4 bases from V and 7 bases from J; bases unmatched to any gene: 13. Germline lookup yields CDR1 SGHRS and CDR2 YFSETQ. There are 15 residues in the CDR3. The DNA for the CDR3 is TGCGCCAGCAGCCTGACGGCTGGACAGGGTGGGGAGCAGTACGTC. Its protein product is CASSLTAGQGGEQYV.

This clone has only a few counts. The chain links TRBV27 to TRBJ1-1, with 7 bases identical to TRBD1. The CDR3 runs to 14 residues. Germline CDR1 reads MNHEY; CDR2 reads SMNVEV (reference sequence). Trimming took 5 bases from V and 1 from J; bases not matched to a gene: 4. In nucleotides, the CDR3 is TGTGCCAGCAGTCGGGACAGCACGAACACTGAAGCTTTCTTT. Translation gives CASSRDSTNTEAFF.

The V call is TRBV7-9, the J call TRBJ2-5, with 9 bases identical to TRBD2. Germline loops: CDR1 SEHNR, CDR2 FQNEAQ (reference sequence). The CDR3 length is 18 residues. Losses at the gene ends were 2 bases for V and 5 bases for J; bases not matched to a gene: 15. DNA of the CDR3: TGTGCCAGCAGCTTACCTCGTAGAGTAGCGGGAGAGGGGGAGACCCAGTACTTC. This translates into CASSLPRRVAGEGETQYF.

V is TRBV7-8 and J is TRBJ2-5, with TRBD2 matching 7 bases. CDR3 size: 16 residues. Trimming removed 1 base from V and 2 bases from J; junction bases left unmatched: 7. Germline-derived CDR1 and CDR2 are SGHVS and FQNEAQ. The CDR3, as DNA: TGTGCCAGCAGCTTAGGATTGGGACTACCTCAAGAGACCCAGTACTTC. Translation gives CASSLGLGLPQETQYF.

The genes are TRBV19 and TRBJ2-7; D not resolved. In germline, CDR1 is LNHDA, CDR2 SQIVND (reference sequence). Trimming left V 5 bases short and J 5 bases short, with 13 bases between. There are 13 residues in the CDR3. The CDR3 region is CASSPALSDEQYF. The CDR3, as DNA: TGTGCCAGTAGTCCAGCATTGTCCGACGAGCAGTACTTC.